Listed here is a single TCR beta chain. Its target is unknown. This record comes from a study of T cell clones after liver transplantation. Study information: TCRbeta sequencing after a pre-transplant mixed lymphocyte reaction identified graft-donor-reactive clones, later tracked in post-transplant blood. Study observations and caveats: Graft donor-reactive T cells possibly entered the graft instead of undergoing deletion.

Unmatched junction bases numbered 10, after V lost 5 bases and J lost 6 bases. The CDR3 is 16 amino acids. Germline V gives CDR1 SSHAT, CDR2 FNYEAQ (reference sequence). TCRdb's copy holds only in-frame clones and misses some; the assay was immunoSEQ multiplex PCR. The sample contains tens of thousands of clones, roughly 80% of which appear only once. The sample was CD4+ T cells from blood, taken at the 22-month timepoint. The clonotype was recovered from a human patient who received a liver transplant. Some of the T cells might come from the graft donor. The V call is TRBV7-7, the J call TRBJ2-1, with 10 bases matching TRBD2. Written as DNA, the CDR3 is TGTGCCAGCAGCAAGCTCGGGGCTAGCGGGGGCAATGAGCAGTTCTTC. Residues: CASSKLGASGGNEQFF. Full variable domain (outside the CDR3, taken from reference TRBV7-7 and TRBJ2-1): GAGVSQSPRYKVTKRGQDVTLRCDPISSHATLYWYQQALGQGPEFLTYFNYEAQPDKSGLPSDRFSAERPEGSISTLTIQRTEQRDSAMYRCASSKLGASGGNEQFFGPGTRLTVL.